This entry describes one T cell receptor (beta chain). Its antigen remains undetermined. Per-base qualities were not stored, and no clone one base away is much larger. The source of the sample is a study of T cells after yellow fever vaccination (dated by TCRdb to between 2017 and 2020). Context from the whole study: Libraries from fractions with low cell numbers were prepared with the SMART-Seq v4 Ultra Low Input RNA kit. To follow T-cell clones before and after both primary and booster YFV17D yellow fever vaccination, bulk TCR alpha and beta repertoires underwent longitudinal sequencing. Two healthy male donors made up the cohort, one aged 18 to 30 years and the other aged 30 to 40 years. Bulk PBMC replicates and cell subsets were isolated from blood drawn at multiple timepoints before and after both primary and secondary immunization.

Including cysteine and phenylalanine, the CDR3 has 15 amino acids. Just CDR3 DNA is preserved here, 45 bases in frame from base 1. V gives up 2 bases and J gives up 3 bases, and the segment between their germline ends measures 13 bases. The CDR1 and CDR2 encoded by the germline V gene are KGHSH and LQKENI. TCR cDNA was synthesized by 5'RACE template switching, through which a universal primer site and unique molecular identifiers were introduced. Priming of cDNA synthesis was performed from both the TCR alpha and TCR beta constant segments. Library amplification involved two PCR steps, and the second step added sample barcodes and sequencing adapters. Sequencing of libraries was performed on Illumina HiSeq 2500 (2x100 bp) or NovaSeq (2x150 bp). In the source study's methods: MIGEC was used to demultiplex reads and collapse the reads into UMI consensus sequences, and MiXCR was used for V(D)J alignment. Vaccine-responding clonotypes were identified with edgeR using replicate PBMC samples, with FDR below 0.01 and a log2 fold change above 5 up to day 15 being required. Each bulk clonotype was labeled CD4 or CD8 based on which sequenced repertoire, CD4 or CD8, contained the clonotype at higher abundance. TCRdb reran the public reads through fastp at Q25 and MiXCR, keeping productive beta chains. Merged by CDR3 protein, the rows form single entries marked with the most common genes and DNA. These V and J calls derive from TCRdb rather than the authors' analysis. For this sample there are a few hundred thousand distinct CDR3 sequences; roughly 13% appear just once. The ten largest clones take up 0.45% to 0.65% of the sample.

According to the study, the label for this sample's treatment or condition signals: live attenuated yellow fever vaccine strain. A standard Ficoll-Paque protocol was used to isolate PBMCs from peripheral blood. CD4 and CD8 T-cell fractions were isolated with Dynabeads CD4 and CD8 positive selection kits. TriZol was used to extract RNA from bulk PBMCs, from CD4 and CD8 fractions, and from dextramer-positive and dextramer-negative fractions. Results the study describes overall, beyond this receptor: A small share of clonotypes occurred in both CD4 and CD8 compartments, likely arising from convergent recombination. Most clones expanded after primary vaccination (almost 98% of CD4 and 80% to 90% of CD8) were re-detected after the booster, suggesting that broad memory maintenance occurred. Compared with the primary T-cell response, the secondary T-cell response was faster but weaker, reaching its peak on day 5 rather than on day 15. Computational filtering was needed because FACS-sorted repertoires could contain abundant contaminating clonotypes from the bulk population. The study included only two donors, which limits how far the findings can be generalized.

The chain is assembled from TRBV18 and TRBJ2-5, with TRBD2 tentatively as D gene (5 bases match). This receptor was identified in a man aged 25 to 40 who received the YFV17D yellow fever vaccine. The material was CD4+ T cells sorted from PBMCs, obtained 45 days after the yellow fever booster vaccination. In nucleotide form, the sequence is TGTGCCAGCTCACCATTGGGATCGGAGGAAGAGACCCAGTACTTC. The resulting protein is CASSPLGSEEETQYF.